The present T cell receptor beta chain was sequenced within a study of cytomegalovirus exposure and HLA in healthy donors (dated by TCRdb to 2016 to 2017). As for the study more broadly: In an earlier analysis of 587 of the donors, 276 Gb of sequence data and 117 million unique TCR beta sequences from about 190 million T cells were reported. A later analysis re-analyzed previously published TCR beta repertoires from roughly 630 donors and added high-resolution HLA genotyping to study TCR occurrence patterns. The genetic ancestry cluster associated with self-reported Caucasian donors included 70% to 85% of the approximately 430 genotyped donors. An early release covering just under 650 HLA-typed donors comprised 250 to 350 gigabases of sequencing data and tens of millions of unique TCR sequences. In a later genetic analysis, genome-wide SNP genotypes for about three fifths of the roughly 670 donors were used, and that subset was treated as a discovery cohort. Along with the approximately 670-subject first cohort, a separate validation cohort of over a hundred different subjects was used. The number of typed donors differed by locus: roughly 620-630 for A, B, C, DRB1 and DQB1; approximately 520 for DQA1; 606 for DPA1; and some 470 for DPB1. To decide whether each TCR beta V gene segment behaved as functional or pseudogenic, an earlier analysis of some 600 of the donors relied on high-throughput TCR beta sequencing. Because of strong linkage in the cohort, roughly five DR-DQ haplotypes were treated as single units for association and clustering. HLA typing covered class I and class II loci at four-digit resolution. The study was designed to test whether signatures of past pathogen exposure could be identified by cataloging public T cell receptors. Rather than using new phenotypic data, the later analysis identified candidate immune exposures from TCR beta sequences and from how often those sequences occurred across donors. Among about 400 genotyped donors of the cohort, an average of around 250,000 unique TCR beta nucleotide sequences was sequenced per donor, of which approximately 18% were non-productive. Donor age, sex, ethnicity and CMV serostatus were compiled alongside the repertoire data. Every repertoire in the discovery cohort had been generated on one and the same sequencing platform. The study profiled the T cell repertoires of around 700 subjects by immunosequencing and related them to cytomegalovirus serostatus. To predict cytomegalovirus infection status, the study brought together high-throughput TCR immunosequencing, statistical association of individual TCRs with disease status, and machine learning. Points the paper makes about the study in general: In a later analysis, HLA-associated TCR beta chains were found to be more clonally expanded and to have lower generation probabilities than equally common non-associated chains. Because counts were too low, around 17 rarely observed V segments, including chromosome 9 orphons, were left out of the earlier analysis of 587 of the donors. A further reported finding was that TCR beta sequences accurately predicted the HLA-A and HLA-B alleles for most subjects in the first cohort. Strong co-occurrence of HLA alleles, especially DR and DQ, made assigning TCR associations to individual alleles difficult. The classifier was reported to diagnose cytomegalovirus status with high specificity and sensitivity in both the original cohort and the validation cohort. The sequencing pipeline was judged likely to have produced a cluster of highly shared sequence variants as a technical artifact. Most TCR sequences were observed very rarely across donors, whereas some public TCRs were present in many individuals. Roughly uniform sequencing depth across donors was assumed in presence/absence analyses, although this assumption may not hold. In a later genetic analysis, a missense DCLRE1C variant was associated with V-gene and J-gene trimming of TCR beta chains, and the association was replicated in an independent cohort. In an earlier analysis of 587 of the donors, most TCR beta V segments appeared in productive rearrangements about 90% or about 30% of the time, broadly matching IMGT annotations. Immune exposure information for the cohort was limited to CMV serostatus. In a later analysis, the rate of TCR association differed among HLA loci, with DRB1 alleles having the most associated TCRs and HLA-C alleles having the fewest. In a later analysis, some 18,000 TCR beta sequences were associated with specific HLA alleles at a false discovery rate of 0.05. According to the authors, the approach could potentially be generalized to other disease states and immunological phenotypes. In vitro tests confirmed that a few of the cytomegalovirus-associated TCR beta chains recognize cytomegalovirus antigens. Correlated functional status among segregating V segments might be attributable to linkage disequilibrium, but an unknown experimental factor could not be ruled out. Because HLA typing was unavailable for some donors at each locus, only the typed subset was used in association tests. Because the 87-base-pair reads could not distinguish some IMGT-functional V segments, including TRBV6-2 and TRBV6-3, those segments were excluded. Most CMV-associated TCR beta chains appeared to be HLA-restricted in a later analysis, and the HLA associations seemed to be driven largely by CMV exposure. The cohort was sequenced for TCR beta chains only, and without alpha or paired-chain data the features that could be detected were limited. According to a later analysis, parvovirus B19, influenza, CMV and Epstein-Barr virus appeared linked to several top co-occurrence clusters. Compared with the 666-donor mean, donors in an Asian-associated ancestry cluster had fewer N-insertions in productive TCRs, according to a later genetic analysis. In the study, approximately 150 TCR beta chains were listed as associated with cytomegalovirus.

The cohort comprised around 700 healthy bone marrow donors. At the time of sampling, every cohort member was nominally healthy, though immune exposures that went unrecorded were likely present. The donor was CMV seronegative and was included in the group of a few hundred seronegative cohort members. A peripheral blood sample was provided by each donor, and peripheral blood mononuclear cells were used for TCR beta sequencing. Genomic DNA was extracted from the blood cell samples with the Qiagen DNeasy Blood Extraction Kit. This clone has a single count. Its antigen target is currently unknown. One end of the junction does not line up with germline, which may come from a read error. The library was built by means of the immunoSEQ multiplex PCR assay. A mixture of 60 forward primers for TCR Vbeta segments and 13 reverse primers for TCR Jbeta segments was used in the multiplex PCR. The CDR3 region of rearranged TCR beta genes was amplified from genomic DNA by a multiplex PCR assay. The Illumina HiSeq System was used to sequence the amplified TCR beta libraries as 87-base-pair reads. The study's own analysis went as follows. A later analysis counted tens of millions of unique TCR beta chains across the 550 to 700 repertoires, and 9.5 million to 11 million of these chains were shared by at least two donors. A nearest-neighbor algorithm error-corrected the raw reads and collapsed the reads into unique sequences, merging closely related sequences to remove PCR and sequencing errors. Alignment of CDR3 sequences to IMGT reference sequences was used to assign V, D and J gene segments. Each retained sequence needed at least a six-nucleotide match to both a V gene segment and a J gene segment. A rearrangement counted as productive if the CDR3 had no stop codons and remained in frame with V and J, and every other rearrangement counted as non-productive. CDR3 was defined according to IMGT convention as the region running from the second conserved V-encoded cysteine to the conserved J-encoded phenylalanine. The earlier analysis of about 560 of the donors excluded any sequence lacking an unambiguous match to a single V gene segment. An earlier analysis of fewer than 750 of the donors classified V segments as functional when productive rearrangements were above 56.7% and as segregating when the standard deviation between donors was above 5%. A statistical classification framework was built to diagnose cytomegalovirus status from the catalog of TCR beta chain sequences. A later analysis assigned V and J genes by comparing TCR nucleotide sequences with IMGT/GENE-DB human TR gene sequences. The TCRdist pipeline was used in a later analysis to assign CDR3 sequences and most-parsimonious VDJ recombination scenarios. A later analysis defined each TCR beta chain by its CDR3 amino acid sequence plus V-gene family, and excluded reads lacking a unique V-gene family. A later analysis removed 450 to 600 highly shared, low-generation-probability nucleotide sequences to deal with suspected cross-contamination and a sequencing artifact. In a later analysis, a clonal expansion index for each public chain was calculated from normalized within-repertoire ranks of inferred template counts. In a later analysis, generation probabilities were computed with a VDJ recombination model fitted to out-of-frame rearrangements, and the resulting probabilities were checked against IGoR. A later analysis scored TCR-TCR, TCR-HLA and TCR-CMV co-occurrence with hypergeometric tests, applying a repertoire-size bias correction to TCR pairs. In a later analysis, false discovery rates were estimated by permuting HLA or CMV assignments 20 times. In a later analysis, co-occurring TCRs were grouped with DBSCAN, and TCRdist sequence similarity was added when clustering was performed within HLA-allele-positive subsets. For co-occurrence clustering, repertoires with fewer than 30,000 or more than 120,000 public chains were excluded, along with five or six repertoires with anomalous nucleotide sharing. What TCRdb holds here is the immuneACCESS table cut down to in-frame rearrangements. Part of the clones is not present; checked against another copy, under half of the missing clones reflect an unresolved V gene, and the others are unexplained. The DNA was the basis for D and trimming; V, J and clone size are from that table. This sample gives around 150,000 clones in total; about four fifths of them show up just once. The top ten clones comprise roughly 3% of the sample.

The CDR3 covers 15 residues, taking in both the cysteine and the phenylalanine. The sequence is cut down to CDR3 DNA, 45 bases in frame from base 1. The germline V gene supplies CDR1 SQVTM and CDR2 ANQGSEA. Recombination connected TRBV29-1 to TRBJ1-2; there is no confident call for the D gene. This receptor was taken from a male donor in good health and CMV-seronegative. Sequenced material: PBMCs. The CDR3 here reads CSVEDPSGVPYGYPF. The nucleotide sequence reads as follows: TGCAGCGTTGAAGATCCTTCCGGGGTCCCGTATGGCTACCCCTTC.